Below, one TCR beta chain is given with its context. Primers included in the PCR were 60 Vbeta and 13 Jbeta primers. TCRdb's table, derived via immunoSEQ multiplex PCR, lists solely in-frame clones and lacks some. The sample records about 65,000 clones, around four fifths being singletons. V was pared by 6 bases and J by 5 bases, with 11 bases of the junction left unmatched. The CDR3 is made up of 15 amino acids. Germline V gene data show CDR1 as KGHSH and CDR2 as LQKENI. These data come from a study of cytomegalovirus exposure and HLA in healthy donors. V gene TRBV18 combines with J gene TRBJ2-7, with 9 bases that match TRBD1. The sample comprised PBMCs. This TCR was sampled from a girl aged 10-17 years in good health and CMV-seropositive. The CDR3 DNA reads TGTGCCAGCTCGGTGACCGGGACAGGGACCCACGAGCAGTACTTC. Residues: CASSVTGTGTHEQYF.